This paragraph reports one T cell receptor (beta chain). Antigen unknown. This record comes from a study of cytomegalovirus exposure and HLA in healthy donors. Findings of the study overall: The TCR clusters that emerged in the first cohort tended, a later analysis found, to co-occur in the 110 or so validation repertoires. Some public TCRs appeared in many individuals, while most sequences were rare. In vitro work confirmed that a few CMV-associated chains recognize CMV antigens. The study put 150 or so TCR beta chains on its list as cytomegalovirus-associated.

This table comes from immunoSEQ multiplex PCR, and its TCRdb copy is limited to in-frame clones, with some not included. The table lists tens of thousands of clones, 80% to 85% of them singletons. From germline, CDR1 is SGDLS and CDR2 YYNGEE. The trim removed 3 bases at V and 1 base at J, leaving 17 bases unmatched. This CDR3 is 19 amino acids long. This TCR was sampled from a woman aged 18-29 years in good health and CMV-seropositive. The gene calls are TRBV9 and TRBJ2-3, with TRBD2 identical over 7 bases. The sample comprised PBMCs. DNA for the CDR3: TGTGCCAGCAGCGCACGAACCCGAGCTAGCGGCGGGGGCACAGATACGCAGTATTTT. Protein: CASSARTRASGGGTDTQYF.